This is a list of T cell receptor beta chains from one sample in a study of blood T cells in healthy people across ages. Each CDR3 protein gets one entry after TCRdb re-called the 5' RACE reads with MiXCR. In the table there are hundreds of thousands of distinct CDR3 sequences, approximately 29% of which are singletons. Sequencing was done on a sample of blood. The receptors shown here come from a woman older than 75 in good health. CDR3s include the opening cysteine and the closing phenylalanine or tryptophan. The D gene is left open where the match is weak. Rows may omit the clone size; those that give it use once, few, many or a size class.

CDR3: CASSLQQGRNTEAFF; DNA: TGTGCCAGCAGTCTACAACAGGGGCGGAACACTGAAGCTTTCTTT; size: -; J: TRBJ1-1; D: TRBD1; V: TRBV6-1
CDR3: CASSQEPNNEQFF; DNA: TGCGCCAGCAGCCAAGAACCAAACAATGAGCAGTTCTTC; size: -; J: TRBJ2-1; D: -; V: TRBV4-3
CDR3: CASSAVLARSTDTQYF; DNA: TGTGCCAGCAGCGCGGTACTAGCCCGTAGCACAGATACGCAGTATTTT; size: -; J: TRBJ2-3; D: -; V: TRBV9
CDR3: CSASGGTGGGRNYGYTF; DNA: TGCAGTGCTAGTGGAGGGACAGGGGGTGGACGTAACTATGGCTACACCTTC; size: few; J: TRBJ1-2; D: TRBD1; V: TRBV20-1
CDR3: CASSYSVGQAHEQYF; DNA: TGTGCCAGCAGTTACTCGGTGGGGCAGGCCCACGAGCAGTACTTC; size: many; J: TRBJ2-7; D: -; V: TRBV6-5
CDR3: CASSQGQGHYEQYF; DNA: TGCGCCAGCAGCCAGGGACAGGGGCACTACGAGCAGTACTTC; size: -; J: TRBJ2-7; D: TRBD1; V: TRBV5-1
CDR3: CASSSTRTGYYEQYF; DNA: TGTGCCAGCAGCTCAACCCGGACAGGGTACTACGAGCAGTACTTC; size: many; J: TRBJ2-7; D: TRBD1; V: TRBV7-9
CDR3: CASSQGVGRANPYGYTF; DNA: TGTGCCAGCAGCCAAGGGGTGGGAAGGGCAAACCCCTATGGCTACACCTTC; size: -; J: TRBJ1-2; D: -; V: TRBV4-2
CDR3: CASSGGLAGHEQFF; DNA: TGTGCCAGCAGCGGGGGACTAGCGGGACATGAGCAGTTCTTC; size: many; J: TRBJ2-1; D: TRBD2; V: TRBV9
CDR3: CAWSAMGNYGYTF; DNA: TGTGCCTGGAGCGCAATGGGGAACTATGGCTACACCTTC; size: many; J: TRBJ1-2; D: -; V: TRBV30